This is a list of T cell receptor beta chains from one sample in a study of Ad26.COV2.S vaccination and SARS-CoV-2 variants. The data were produced by immunoSEQ multiplex PCR, yet TCRdb's version contains in-frame clones alone and is incomplete. The repertoire has roughly 300,000 clones, about 88% of them found once; the top ten carry over 8.5%. The sequencing used peripheral blood, collected in a trial of Ad26.COV2.S vaccine versus placebo. The receptors shown here come from a person aged 18-65 years who received the Ad26.COV2.S COVID-19 vaccine or a placebo. Both conserved end residues are part of each CDR3. A D gene is named only where the DNA matches it firmly. A row's size may be missing; if present it is once, few, many or a size class.

CDR3 DNA: TGTGCCAGCAGCGTAGCGGGGTGGGAGACCCAGTACTTC
CDR3 protein: CASSVAGWETQYF
J gene: TRBJ2-5
D gene: TRBD2
V gene: TRBV6-6
clone size: -

CDR3 DNA: TGTGCCAGCAGCTTGGGACAGAACTATGGCTACACCTTC
CDR3 protein: CASSLGQNYGYTF
J gene: TRBJ1-2
D gene: TRBD1
V gene: TRBV28
clone size: -

CDR3 DNA: TGTGCCAGCAGCTTGGCCGGGACCCCCCCCGGCGAGCAGTACTTC
CDR3 protein: CASSLAGTPPGEQYF
J gene: TRBJ2-7
D gene: -
V gene: TRBV5-5
clone size: -

CDR3 DNA: TGTGCCAGCTCACCGTGGGAAGTCAACCAGTCTGAAGCTTTCTTT
CDR3 protein: CASSPWEVNQSEAFF
J gene: TRBJ1-1
D gene: -
V gene: TRBV18
clone size: -

CDR3 DNA: TGTGCCAGCAGCTTAGCGGGGGGCGAAACCGGGGAGCTGTTTTTT
CDR3 protein: CASSLAGGETGELFF
J gene: TRBJ2-2
D gene: -
V gene: TRBV7-2
clone size: few

CDR3 DNA: TGTGCCAGCAGCCAAGTGGGAGGAGTAGGCAATCAGCCCCAGCATTTT
CDR3 protein: CASSQVGGVGNQPQHF
J gene: TRBJ1-5
D gene: -
V gene: TRBV3-1/TRBV3-2
clone size: once

CDR3 DNA: TGCGCCAGCAGCTTGGTTGGGGACCCAGCCAAAAACATTCAGTACTTC
CDR3 protein: CASSLVGDPAKNIQYF
J gene: TRBJ2-4
D gene: -
V gene: TRBV5-1
clone size: -

CDR3 DNA: TGTGCCAGTAGTATAAGAACAGGGAGTGAGACCCAGTACTTC
CDR3 protein: CASSIRTGSETQYF
J gene: TRBJ2-5
D gene: -
V gene: TRBV19
clone size: once

CDR3 DNA: TGTGCCTGGAACAGGGCCGAGGAAAAACTGTTTTTT
CDR3 protein: CAWNRAEEKLFF
J gene: TRBJ1-4
D gene: -
V gene: TRBV30
clone size: -

CDR3 DNA: TGTGCCAGCAGCCAACCCTTGGGCGGCTATGGCTACACCTTC
CDR3 protein: CASSQPLGGYGYTF
J gene: TRBJ1-2
D gene: -
V gene: TRBV11-2
clone size: -

CDR3 DNA: TGTGCCAGCAGCGTAGCCGCGTCCCCCCGGAAAAATGGCTACACCTTC
CDR3 protein: CASSVAASPRKNGYTF
J gene: TRBJ1-2
D gene: -
V gene: TRBV9
clone size: -

CDR3 DNA: TGTGCCAGCAGGGAACAGGGTCTGCCGAATGAGCAGTTCTTC
CDR3 protein: CASREQGLPNEQFF
J gene: TRBJ2-1
D gene: -
V gene: TRBV7-9
clone size: -

CDR3 DNA: TGTGCCAGCAGCTTAGGAGGGACTAGCAGACAAGAGACCCAGTACTTC
CDR3 protein: CASSLGGTSRQETQYF
J gene: TRBJ2-5
D gene: TRBD2
V gene: TRBV7-8
clone size: -

CDR3 DNA: TGTGCCAGCAGCCGGACTAGGGATGAGCAGTTCTTC
CDR3 protein: CASSRTRDEQFF
J gene: TRBJ2-1
D gene: TRBD2
V gene: TRBV6-6
clone size: -

CDR3 DNA: TGTGCCAGCAGGCGACCCGGGACGGCCTCAGATACGCAGTATTTT
CDR3 protein: CASRRPGTASDTQYF
J gene: TRBJ2-3
D gene: -
V gene: TRBV6-5
clone size: -

CDR3 DNA: TGCGCCAGCAGCGTTGACAGGGCCTACGAGCAGTACTTC
CDR3 protein: CASSVDRAYEQYF
J gene: TRBJ2-7
D gene: TRBD1
V gene: TRBV5-1
clone size: -

CDR3 DNA: TGCGCCAGCAGTGCCTCGGGGGGTAGCTATGGCTACACCTTC
CDR3 protein: CASSASGGSYGYTF
J gene: TRBJ1-2
D gene: -
V gene: TRBV10-2
clone size: -

CDR3 DNA: TGTGCCAGCAGTTGGGGACAACCAGCGGCTGAGCAGTTCTTC
CDR3 protein: CASSWGQPAAEQFF
J gene: TRBJ2-1
D gene: -
V gene: TRBV28
clone size: -

CDR3 DNA: TGTGCCAGCAGCTCAGTAGGGCAGCCCCAGCATTTT
CDR3 protein: CASSSVGQPQHF
J gene: TRBJ1-5
D gene: -
V gene: TRBV11-2
clone size: -

CDR3 DNA: TGTGCCAGCAGCCCAATACAGACGCGAGCTTTCTTT
CDR3 protein: CASSPIQTRAFF
J gene: TRBJ1-1
D gene: -
V gene: TRBV9
clone size: few

CDR3 DNA: TGTGCCTGGACGACGTCGCAGGACACCATATATTTT
CDR3 protein: CAWTTSQDTIYF
J gene: TRBJ1-3
D gene: -
V gene: TRBV30
clone size: few

CDR3 DNA: TGTGCCAGCACCAGACCGACAGCGAACACTGAAGCTTTCTTT
CDR3 protein: CASTRPTANTEAFF
J gene: TRBJ1-1
D gene: -
V gene: TRBV2
clone size: -

CDR3 DNA: TGCAGCGTTTCTCTAGAAGGGACTAGCGGTTCCTACGAGCAGTACTTC
CDR3 protein: CSVSLEGTSGSYEQYF
J gene: TRBJ2-7
D gene: TRBD2
V gene: TRBV29-1
clone size: -

CDR3 DNA: TGTGCCACCAGTGACCTACCCGGGACTAGCGGGAGTGTCTCCTACAATGAGCAGTTCTTC
CDR3 protein: CATSDLPGTSGSVSYNEQFF
J gene: TRBJ2-1
D gene: TRBD2
V gene: TRBV24-1
clone size: -

CDR3 DNA: TGTGCCAGCAGCGTAATTACCGGGACGCTGGGGGGCTACACCTTC
CDR3 protein: CASSVITGTLGGYTF
J gene: TRBJ1-2
D gene: -
V gene: TRBV7-2
clone size: few

CDR3 DNA: TGTGCCAGCAGCCCTCGCAGGGCTCGCAATGAGCAGTTCTTC
CDR3 protein: CASSPRRARNEQFF
J gene: TRBJ2-1
D gene: -
V gene: TRBV7-8
clone size: -

CDR3 DNA: TGTGCCAGTAGGGGTAGCGGGGGATACAATGAGCAGTTCTTC
CDR3 protein: CASRGSGGYNEQFF
J gene: TRBJ2-1
D gene: TRBD2
V gene: TRBV19
clone size: few

CDR3 DNA: TGTGCCAGCAGCCAAGGAAGAAACACCGAGACAGCTTTCTTT
CDR3 protein: CASSQGRNTETAFF
J gene: TRBJ1-1
D gene: -
V gene: TRBV4-2
clone size: -

CDR3 DNA: TGTGCCAGCAGCCTGGTAGTTGGAAGGGGCTACACCTTC
CDR3 protein: CASSLVVGRGYTF
J gene: TRBJ1-2
D gene: -
V gene: TRBV5-4
clone size: -

CDR3 DNA: TGTGCCAACCTACACGGGAACACTGAAGCTTTCTTT
CDR3 protein: CANLHGNTEAFF
J gene: TRBJ1-1
D gene: -
V gene: TRBV19
clone size: -

CDR3 DNA: TGTGCCAGTAGTATAGAAGGAGGGGGCGGTCAGCCCCAGCATTTT
CDR3 protein: CASSIEGGGGQPQHF
J gene: TRBJ1-5
D gene: TRBD1
V gene: TRBV19
clone size: -

CDR3 DNA: TGTGCCTGGAGCGAGGGTGTTGAAGCTTTCTTT
CDR3 protein: CAWSEGVEAFF
J gene: TRBJ1-1
D gene: -
V gene: TRBV30
clone size: -

CDR3 DNA: TGTGCCAGCAGACTACTGTTGAGTCTTAATTCACCCCTCCACTTT
CDR3 protein: CASRLLLSLNSPLHF
J gene: TRBJ1-6
D gene: -
V gene: TRBV28
clone size: once